The entry below describes one T cell receptor (beta chain). The authors processed graft tissue to release intraepithelial and lamina propria lymphocytes. These data belong to a study of graft-versus-host responses after intestinal transplantation. With V trimmed by 0 bases and J by 6 bases, 3 bases remained unmatched. Germline V gene lookup returns CDR1 SGHRS and CDR2 YFSETQ. There are 14 residues in the CDR3. The data were produced by immunoSEQ multiplex PCR, yet TCRdb's version contains in-frame clones alone and is incomplete. The sample includes under 75,000 clones, roughly 89% of them seen just once.

The sample in question was ileum tissue, obtained 350 to 400 days after transplant. This receptor was taken from a human patient who received an intestinal transplant, so some T cells may come from the graft donor. The chain is built from TRBV5-1 and TRBJ2-7; 10 bases match TRBD1. The chain's CDR3 is CASSLGQGASEQYF. CDR3 sequence (DNA): TGCGCCAGCAGCTTGGGACAGGGGGCCTCCGAGCAGTACTTC.